The following is a T cell receptor beta chain sequence with its context. Its specificity is not known. CDR3 length: 17 residues. V lost 0 bases, J lost 1 base, and 5 bases stayed unmatched. Germline V gene sequence: CDR1 MNHNS, CDR2 SASEGT. The sample originates from a study of T cell responses to AZD1222 COVID-19 vaccine. Findings and limits, study-wide: Spike-specific TCR breadth and depth both grew after two AZD1222 doses. There were mostly white British donors and more females than males, and clonal diversity was possibly underestimated.

TCRdb's copy holds only in-frame clones and misses some; the assay was immunoSEQ multiplex PCR. The table lists more than 80,000 clones, around nine tenths of them singletons. The clonotype was recovered from an adult in good health. This chain connects TRBV6-1 to TRBJ2-3; 9 nucleotides agree with TRBD2. Sequenced here: peripheral blood, sampled on day 0 of MenACWY control vaccination. The CDR3 here is CASSEAHLAGGTDTQYF. CDR3 DNA: TGTGCCAGCAGTGAAGCGCACTTAGCGGGGGGCACAGATACGCAGTATTTT.